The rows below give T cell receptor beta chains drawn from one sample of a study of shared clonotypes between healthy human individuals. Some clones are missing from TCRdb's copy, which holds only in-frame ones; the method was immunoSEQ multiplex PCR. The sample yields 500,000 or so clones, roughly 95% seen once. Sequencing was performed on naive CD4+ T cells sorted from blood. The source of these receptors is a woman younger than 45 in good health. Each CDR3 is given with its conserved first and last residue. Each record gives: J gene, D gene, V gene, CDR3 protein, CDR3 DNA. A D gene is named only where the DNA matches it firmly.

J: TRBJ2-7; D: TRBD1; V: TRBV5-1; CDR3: CASSEQGDETKQYF; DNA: TGCGCCAGCAGCGAACAGGGGGACGAAACAAAGCAGTACTTC
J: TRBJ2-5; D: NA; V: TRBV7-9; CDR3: CASSSSRLPTQYF; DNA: TGTGCCAGCAGCTCCTCCAGGTTACCGACCCAGTACTTC
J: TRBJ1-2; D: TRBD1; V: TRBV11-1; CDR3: CASSHRQGATLGYGYTF; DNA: TGTGCCAGCAGCCACCGACAGGGGGCAACGTTGGGCTATGGCTACACCTTC
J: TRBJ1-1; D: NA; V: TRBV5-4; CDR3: CASSLGQRNTEAFF; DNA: TGTGCCAGCAGTCTTGGACAGAGGAACACTGAAGCTTTCTTT
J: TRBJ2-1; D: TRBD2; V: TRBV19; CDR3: CASNPTSGSGYEQFF; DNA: TGTGCCAGTAACCCAACTAGCGGGAGTGGCTATGAGCAGTTCTTC
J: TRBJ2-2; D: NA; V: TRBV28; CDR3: CASSLSVAGNTGELFF; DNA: TGTGCCAGCAGTTTATCGGTGGCAGGGAACACCGGGGAGCTGTTTTTT
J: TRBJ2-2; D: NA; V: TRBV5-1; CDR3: CASSPKPRGAGELFF; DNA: TGCGCCAGCAGCCCAAAACCTCGAGGGGCCGGGGAGCTGTTTTTT
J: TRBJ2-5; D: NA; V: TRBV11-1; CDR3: CASSLMTAYNQETQYF; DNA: TGTGCCAGCAGCTTAATGACAGCCTACAACCAAGAGACCCAGTACTTC
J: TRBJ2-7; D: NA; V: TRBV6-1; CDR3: CASGLQGYYYEQYF; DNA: TGTGCCAGCGGCCTCCAGGGATATTACTACGAGCAGTACTTC
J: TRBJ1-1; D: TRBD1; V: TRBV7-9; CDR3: CASSLIPGQDLNTEAFF; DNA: TGTGCCAGCAGCCTTATCCCGGGACAGGACTTGAACACTGAAGCTTTCTTT
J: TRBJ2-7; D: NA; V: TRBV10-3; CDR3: CAIGPGHEQYF; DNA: TGTGCCATAGGACCGGGCCACGAGCAGTACTTC
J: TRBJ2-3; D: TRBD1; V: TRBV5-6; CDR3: CASSQTGWGDTQYF; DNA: TGTGCCAGCAGCCAGACAGGGTGGGGAGATACGCAGTATTTT
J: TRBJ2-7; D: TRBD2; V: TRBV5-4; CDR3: CASSRTSGPYEQYF; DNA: TGTGCCAGCAGCAGGACTAGCGGACCCTACGAGCAGTACTTC
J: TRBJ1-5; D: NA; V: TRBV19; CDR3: CASSMTENQPQHF; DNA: TGTGCCAGTAGTATGACAGAGAATCAGCCCCAGCATTTT
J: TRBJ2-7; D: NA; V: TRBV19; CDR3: CASSAQGSYEQYF; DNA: TGTGCCAGTAGTGCACAGGGTTCCTACGAGCAGTACTTC
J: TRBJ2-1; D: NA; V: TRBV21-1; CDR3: CASSKSKASGSYEQFF; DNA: TGTGCCAGCAGCAAATCAAAGGCTAGCGGGAGCTATGAGCAGTTCTTC